The 27 T cell receptor beta chains below were found in one sample sequenced in a study of blood T cell repertoires in COVID-19 (dated by TCRdb to between 2020 and 2021). The method was the immunoSEQ multiplex PCR assay. The source is immuneACCESS, and TCRdb retained only in-frame sequences with V and J called. Part of the clones is not carried over; for the studies checked, unresolved V genes explain less than half of this, and the remainder is unexplained. Here the sample has 100,000 to 150,000 clones; over 60% occur a single time. The ten top clones hold roughly 35% of the sample. Sequenced sample: peripheral blood. The source of these receptors is a middle-aged man with active or convalescent COVID-19.

The V call is TRBV5-1, the J call TRBJ2-3; a possible D gene is TRBD2 (6 bases). This CDR3 region has 15 residues. CDR1 and CDR2 (germline): SGHRS, YFSETQ. V lost 0 bases and J 3 bases, leaving 11 bases between the germline ends. CDR3 in DNA: TGCGCCAGCAGCTTGGACGGGAGAGGGACAGATACGCAGTATTTT. This translates into CASSLDGRGTDTQYF.

A word on this clone: This may come from a read error, since a much larger clone is one base off. The chain uses TRBV30 and TRBJ2-2; 9 bases match TRBD2. The CDR3 is 14 residues long. V lost 1 base, J lost 5 bases, and 2 bases stayed unmatched. The germline V gene has CDR1 GTSNPN and CDR2 SVGIG (reference sequence). CDR3 coding DNA: TGTGCCTGGAGTGGCGGGGGGGAAACCGGGGAGCTGTTTTTT. Its protein is CAWSGGGETGELFF.

This clone showed up just once. The V gene is TRBV15, the J gene TRBJ2-7, with TRBD2 matching 8 bases. Trimming at V came to 0 bases and at J to 5 bases, leaving 15 bases not matched to a gene. Germline loops: CDR1 LNHNV, CDR2 YYDKDF (reference sequence). The CDR3 spans 18 residues. CDR3 region: CATSRELGQRGPTNEQYF. CDR3 DNA: TGTGCCACCAGCAGAGAGCTTGGTCAGCGGGGGCCTACCAACGAGCAGTACTTC.

The V call is TRBV27, the J call TRBJ2-1, with 7 bases fitting TRBD1. The J segment lost 4 bases and the V segment lost 8 bases, leaving 11 bases of the junction unmatched. This CDR3 region has 15 residues. The V gene's germline CDR1 is MNHEY and CDR2 SMNVEV (reference sequence). The CDR3 reads CASGRDRRGYNEQFF. The CDR3 bases are TGTGCCAGCGGACGGGACAGACGAGGGTACAATGAGCAGTTCTTC.

CDR3: CASSEMATLSYEQYF. CDR3 nucleotides: TGTGCCAGCAGTGAGATGGCCACCCTGTCCTACGAGCAGTACTTC. The chain carries TRBV2 and TRBJ2-7, with D uncertain. CDR1 is SNHLY, CDR2 FYNNEI, per germline. The CDR3 consists of 15 residues. Trimming took off 3 bases at V and 1 base at J, with 13 bases between the two ends.

The chain combines TRBV29-1 with TRBJ1-2, with a weak D call TRBD1 (6 bases). Trimming removed 8 bases from V and 8 bases from J, with 15 bases in between. Germline CDR1 reads SQVTM; CDR2 reads ANQGSEA. CDR3 length: 11 residues. The CDR3: CSFTGLGGYTF. DNA of the CDR3: TGCAGCTTCACAGGGTTGGGCGGCTACACCTTC.

This chain uses TRBV13 with TRBJ2-2; D call uncertain. CDR3 length: 16 residues. V lost 5 bases to trimming and J lost 1 base, with 14 bases between them. From germline, CDR1 is PRHDT and CDR2 FYEKMQ (reference sequence). CDR3 amino acids: CASSPVLRRNTGELFF. The CDR3, as DNA: TGTGCCAGCAGCCCAGTGTTGAGGAGGAACACCGGGGAGCTGTTTTTT.

The chain joins TRBV27 to TRBJ2-3, with TRBD2 as a possible D gene (6 bases). CDR1 is MNHEY and CDR2 is SMNVEV in the germline V gene (reference sequence). The CDR3 runs 16 residues. V lost 5 bases to trimming and J lost 4 bases, with 19 bases between them. The CDR3 nucleotides read TGTGCCAGCAGTGCTTCAAGGACTATGGGGGCAGATACGCAGTATTTT. Translation: CASSASRTMGADTQYF.

This chain uses TRBV30 with TRBJ2-1, with D perhaps TRBD2 (5 bases). V was pared by 4 bases and J by 5 bases, with 12 bases between. The CDR3 extends over 13 amino acids. Germline V CDR1 and CDR2: GTSNPN, SVGIG (reference sequence). Here the CDR3 DNA reads TGTGCCTGGAAGCGGATAGTCAACAATGAGCAGTTCTTC. Its translation: CAWKRIVNNEQFF.

This clone has a handful of counts. The chain couples TRBV7-8 to TRBJ1-2; a weak D match, TRBD1 (6 bases). Trimming removed 5 bases from V and 8 bases from J, with 21 bases in between. This CDR3 is 15 amino acids long. Germline V CDR1 and CDR2: SGHVS, FQNEAQ. CDR3 in amino acids: CASSRSGAGLMGYTF. The CDR3 DNA follows: TGTGCCAGCAGCCGGTCAGGGGCAGGTCTGATGGGCTACACCTTC.

The chain combines TRBV7-9 with TRBJ1-2; D is ambiguous. Between the trimmed V and J ends, which lost 1 base and 7 bases, there was a span of 4 bases. This CDR3 contains 11 residues. Germline CDR1 reads SEHNR; CDR2 reads FQNEAQ (reference sequence). CDR3 in amino acids: CASSLESGYTF. DNA for the CDR3: TGTGCCAGCAGCTTAGAGAGTGGCTACACCTTC.

The rearrangement links TRBV6-2 or TRBV6-3 to TRBJ2-3; 13 nucleotides agree with TRBD2. Looked up from germline, CDR1 is MNHEY and CDR2 is SVGEGT. There are 16 residues in the CDR3. The J segment lost 4 bases and the V segment lost 0 bases, leaving 1 base of the junction unmatched. The CDR3 sequence: CASSYSLAGGPDTQYF. In DNA form, the CDR3 reads TGTGCCAGCAGTTACTCACTAGCGGGGGGGCCAGATACGCAGTATTTT.

The rearrangement joins TRBV5-4 to TRBJ2-7, with a possible D match to TRBD1 (6 bases). There are 13 residues in the CDR3. CDR1 is SGHNT, CDR2 YYREEE, per germline (reference sequence). V gave up 4 bases and J gave up 1 base, with 9 bases separating them. The CDR3 DNA is TGTGCCAGCAGCCCCACAGGGTCCTACGAGCAGTACTTC. This gives the protein CASSPTGSYEQYF.

The genes are TRBV6-5 and TRBJ2-2; a weak D match, TRBD1 (5 bases). The CDR3 has 14 amino acids. With 6 bases removed from V and 3 bases from J, the gap between germline ends came to 11 bases. CDR1 is MNHEY and CDR2 is SVGAGI in the germline V gene. CDR3 protein: CASRTGQDTGELFF. CDR3 DNA sequence: TGTGCCAGCAGGACTGGACAAGACACCGGGGAGCTGTTTTTT.

This chain connects TRBV9 to TRBJ2-2; 7 bases are shared with TRBD1. The CDR3 totals 17 residues. The V segment lost 2 bases and the J segment 3 bases; nucleotides outside the gene matches: 10. CDR1 SGDLS and CDR2 YYNGEE come from the germline V gene. This CDR3 reads CASSVRDSLGDTGELFF. In nucleotides, the CDR3 is TGTGCCAGCAGCGTCCGGGACAGCCTTGGGGACACCGGGGAGCTGTTTTTT.

The chain uses TRBV29-1 and TRBJ2-7; 7 bases line up with TRBD2. Germline CDR1 SQVTM, CDR2 ANQGSEA. This CDR3 comprises 13 residues. J was trimmed by 4 bases and V by 0 bases; bases with no gene match: 3. CDR3 sequence: CSVEDRGGYEQYF. CDR3 bases: TGCAGCGTTGAAGATCGGGGAGGGTACGAGCAGTACTTC.

This clone was seen only once. CDR3 in amino acids: CASSVEGSYEQYF. CDR3 bases: TGTGCCAGCAGCGTAGAGGGGTCCTACGAGCAGTACTTC. V usage is TRBV9 and J usage is TRBJ2-7; D may be TRBD1 (5 bases). Germline CDR1 reads SGDLS; CDR2 reads YYNGEE. The V end was cut by 0 bases, the J end by 1 base, with 5 bases between. The CDR3 is made up of 13 amino acids.

The chain couples TRBV29-1 to TRBJ2-3; 7 bases agree with TRBD2. Germline V gene sequence: CDR1 SQVTM, CDR2 ANQGSEA. CDR3 length equals 14 residues. Trimming took 3 bases from V and 5 from J; bases not matched to a gene: 8. CDR3 DNA sequence: TGCAGCGTTGACTCGGGGGAGGGCCTAGATACGCAGTATTTT. It encodes CSVDSGEGLDTQYF.

The chain employs TRBV5-5 and TRBJ2-7, with 7 bases matching TRBD2. There are 14 residues in the CDR3. Germline CDR1 SGHKS, CDR2 YYEKEE (reference sequence). J gave up 2 bases and V 4 bases, and 6 bases lay outside the gene matches. For the CDR3, the DNA is TGTGCCAGCAGCCCCGGACTAGGGACCTACGAGCAGTACTTC. Translating it yields CASSPGLGTYEQYF.

The V and J genes are TRBV5-8 and TRBJ2-3, with TRBD1 matching over 9 bases. The CDR3 runs to 15 residues. Germline lookup yields CDR1 SGHTS and CDR2 YDEGEE. With V trimmed by 3 bases and J by 2 bases, 4 bases remained unmatched. The CDR3 here is CASSSGTGYTDTQYF. The CDR3 coding sequence is TGTGCCAGCAGCTCCGGGACAGGGTACACAGATACGCAGTATTTT.

The J gene is TRBJ2-3, the V gene TRBV7-2, with 10 bases identical to TRBD2. The germline gives CDR1 SGHTA, CDR2 FQGNSA. This CDR3 comprises 15 residues. V was pared by 10 bases and J by 1 base, with 8 bases of the junction left unmatched. CDR3 amino acids: CAIGVAGGRTDTQYF. The CDR3, as DNA: TGTGCCATCGGGGTAGCGGGGGGCCGCACAGATACGCAGTATTTT.

This chain joins TRBV7-9 and TRBJ2-7; 9 bases line up with TRBD1. Trimming cost V 4 bases and J 7 bases; bases outside gene matches: 5. This CDR3 is built from 13 residues. Per the germline V gene, CDR1 is SEHNR and CDR2 is FQNEAQ (reference sequence). CDR3 bases: TGTGCCAGCAGCTCACAGGGGGCGAGTGAGCAGTACTTC. Its protein product is CASSSQGASEQYF. Based on the CDR3 plus reference TRBV7-9 and TRBJ2-7, the full variable domain is DTGVSQNPRHKITKRGQNVTFRCDPISEHNRLYWYRQTLGQGPEFLTYFQNEAQLEKSRLLSDRFSAERPKGSFSTLEIQRTEQGDSAMYLCASSSQGASEQYFGPGTRLTVT.

This chain connects TRBV5-4 to TRBJ1-2; D remains ambiguous. The CDR3 runs to 13 residues. In germline, CDR1 is SGHNT, CDR2 YYREEE (reference sequence). Trimming left V 2 bases short and J 8 bases short, with 13 bases between. The CDR3 nucleotides are TGTGCCAGCAGCTTACCTCCTTGGGAGGGCTACACCTTC. The encoded protein is CASSLPPWEGYTF.

The chain recombines TRBV3-1 (or the pseudogene TRBV3-2) with TRBJ1-2; 7 bases match TRBD1. V lost 1 base, J lost 8 bases, and 16 bases stayed unmatched. Looked up from germline, CDR1 is LGHDT and CDR2 is YNNKEL (reference sequence). The CDR3 totals 17 residues. The CDR3 reads CASSQGLAAEGARGYTF. CDR3 nucleotides: TGTGCCAGCAGCCAAGGCCTCGCTGCGGAGGGGGCAAGGGGCTACACCTTC.

J is TRBJ1-1 and V is TRBV7-9; TRBD1 matches 8 bases. Trimming at V came to 5 bases and at J to 0 bases, leaving 14 bases not matched to a gene. Germline V gives CDR1 SEHNR, CDR2 FQNEAQ (reference sequence). The CDR3 covers 18 residues. The CDR3 sequence: CASSLPAGGRAMNTEAFF. The CDR3 region has the DNA TGTGCCAGCAGCCTTCCGGCAGGGGGCCGGGCTATGAACACTGAAGCTTTCTTT.

A note on this clone: A read error may account for a junction end that differs from germline. This chain joins TRBV30 and TRBJ1-2; D is ambiguous. Germline V gene data show CDR1 as GTSNPN and CDR2 as SVGIG (reference sequence). CDR3 length: 13 amino acids. CDR3 sequence (DNA): TGTGCCTGGAACCCGGGAGTCAACAACTGGAAGCGATTC. This translates into CAWNPGVNNWKRF.

V is TRBV24-1 and J is TRBJ2-1, with TRBD2 identical over 11 bases. Germline assignment: CDR1 KGHDR and CDR2 SFDVKD. The CDR3 contains 16 residues. The ends lost 4 bases at V and 7 bases at J; junction bases unmatched: 8. This chain's CDR3 is CATSEPSGGTSNEQFF. The CDR3 nucleotides are TGTGCCACCAGTGAGCCTAGCGGGGGGACCTCGAATGAGCAGTTCTTC.